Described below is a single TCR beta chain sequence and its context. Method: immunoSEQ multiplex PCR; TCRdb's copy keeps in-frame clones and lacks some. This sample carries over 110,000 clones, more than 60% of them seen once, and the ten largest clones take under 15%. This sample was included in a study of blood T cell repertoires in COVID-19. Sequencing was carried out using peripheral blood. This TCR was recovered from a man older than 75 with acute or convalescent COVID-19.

CDR3 loop: CASSWGTVNSPLHF. For the CDR3, the DNA is TGCGCCAGCAGCTGGGGGACAGTAAATTCACCCCTCCACTTT. V is TRBV5-1 and J is TRBJ1-6, with 7 bases fitting TRBD1. Per the germline V gene, CDR1 is SGHRS and CDR2 is YFSETQ. Trimming took 3 bases from V and 7 from J; bases not matched to a gene: 4. The CDR3 runs 14 residues.